This TCR beta chain is from a study of T-cell memory formation after mild COVID-19. This CDR3 contains 15 residues. V was pared by 7 bases and J by 2 bases, with 18 bases between. Germline CDR1 MRHNA, CDR2 SNTAGT. TCRdb itself ran the 5' RACE reads through MiXCR, one entry per CDR3 protein. The repertoire holds some 100,000 distinct CDR3 sequences, more than 9.5% seen once, with about 40% in the top ten. The TCR comes from a man between 18 and 35 years old who had mild COVID-19 (a few samples of this study predate the infection). Cell type and time point are not known. V and J are TRBV6-4 and TRBJ2-7; tentative D call: TRBD2 (5 bases). Material for sequencing was PBMCs or a T cell subset sorted from them (not recorded which). Here the CDR3 DNA reads TGTGCCAGCAACGAGGGAATTAGACCCACCTACGAGCAGTACGTC. This codes for CASNEGIRPTYEQYV.